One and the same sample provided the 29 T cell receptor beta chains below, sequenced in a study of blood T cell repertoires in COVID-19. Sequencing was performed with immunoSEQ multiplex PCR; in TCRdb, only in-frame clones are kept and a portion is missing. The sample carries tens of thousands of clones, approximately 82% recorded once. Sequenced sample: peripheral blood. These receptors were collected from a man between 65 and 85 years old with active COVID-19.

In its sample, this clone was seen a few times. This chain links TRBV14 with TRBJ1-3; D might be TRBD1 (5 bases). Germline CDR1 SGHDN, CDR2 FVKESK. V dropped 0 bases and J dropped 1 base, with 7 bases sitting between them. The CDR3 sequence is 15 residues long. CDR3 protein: CASSQEGGSGNTIYF. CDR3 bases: TGTGCCAGCAGCCAAGAGGGGGGATCTGGAAACACCATATATTTT.

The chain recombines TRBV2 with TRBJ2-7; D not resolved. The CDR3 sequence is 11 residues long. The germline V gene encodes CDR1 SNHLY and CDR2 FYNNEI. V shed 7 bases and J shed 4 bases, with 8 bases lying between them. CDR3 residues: CASKEAYEQYF. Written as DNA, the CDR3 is TGTGCCAGCAAAGAGGCGTACGAGCAGTACTTC.

CDR3 amino acids: CASSLRTGGLNTEAFF. The CDR3 DNA is TGTGCCAGCTCACTAAGGACAGGGGGATTGAACACTGAAGCTTTCTTT. This sequence joins TRBV18 and TRBJ1-1; TRBD1 matches at 10 bases. Trimming took 4 bases from V and 0 from J; bases not matched to a gene: 5. The CDR3 is made up of 16 amino acids. Germline CDR1 KGHSH, CDR2 LQKENI.

The CDR3: CASSRAAGELFF. CDR3 DNA: TGTGCCAGCAGTCGTGCAGCCGGGGAGCTGTTTTTT. The gene calls are TRBV27 and TRBJ2-2; D not certain. V dropped 5 bases and J dropped 6 bases, with 7 bases sitting between them. The CDR3 totals 12 residues. Germline CDR1 and CDR2: MNHEY and SMNVEV (reference sequence).

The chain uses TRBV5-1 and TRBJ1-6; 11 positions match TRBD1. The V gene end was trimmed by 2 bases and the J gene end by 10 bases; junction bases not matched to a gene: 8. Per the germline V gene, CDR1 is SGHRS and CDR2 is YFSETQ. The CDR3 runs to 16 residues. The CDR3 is CASSFMGQGDSSPLHF. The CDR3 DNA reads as TGCGCCAGCAGCTTTATGGGACAGGGGGATTCGTCACCCCTCCACTTT.

The CDR3 nucleotides are TGTGCCAGCAGTTTATGGGCCAGGACAGGGGGCGACAATCAGCCCCAGCATTTT. Translating it yields CASSLWARTGGDNQPQHF. The chain joins TRBV28 to TRBJ1-5, with 11 bases lining up with TRBD1. CDR1 is MDHEN, CDR2 SYDVKM, per germline. The V gene end was trimmed by 0 bases and the J gene end by 3 bases; junction bases not matched to a gene: 7. This CDR3 region has 18 residues.

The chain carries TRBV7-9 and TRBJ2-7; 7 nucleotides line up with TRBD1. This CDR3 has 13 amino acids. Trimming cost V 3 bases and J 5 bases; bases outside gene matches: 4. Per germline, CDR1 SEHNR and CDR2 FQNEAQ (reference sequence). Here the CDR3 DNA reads TGTGCCAGCAGCTTCGGGACAGTCGACGAGCAGTACTTC. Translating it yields CASSFGTVDEQYF.

The CDR3 spells CASSQGPGLAEYEQYF. CDR3 coding DNA: TGTGCCAGCAGCCAGGGACCGGGACTAGCGGAGTACGAGCAGTACTTC. This chain joins TRBV14 and TRBJ2-7; the match to TRBD2 covers 11 bases. CDR3 length: 16 residues. Germline V lookup: CDR1 SGHDN, CDR2 FVKESK. J gave up 4 bases and V 3 bases, and 8 bases lay outside the gene matches.

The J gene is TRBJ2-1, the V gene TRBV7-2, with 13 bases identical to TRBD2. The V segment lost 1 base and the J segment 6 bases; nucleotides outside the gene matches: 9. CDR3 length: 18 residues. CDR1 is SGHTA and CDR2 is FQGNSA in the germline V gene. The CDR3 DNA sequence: TGTGCCAGCAGCTTAGGCTGGGGACTAGCGGGGCGGGGCAATGAGCAGTTCTTC. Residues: CASSLGWGLAGRGNEQFF.

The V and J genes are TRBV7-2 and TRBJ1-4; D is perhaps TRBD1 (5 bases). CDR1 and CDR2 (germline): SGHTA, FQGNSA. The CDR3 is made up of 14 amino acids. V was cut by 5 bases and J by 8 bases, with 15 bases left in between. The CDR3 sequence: CASSATGGSEKLFF. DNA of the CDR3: TGTGCCAGCAGCGCGACTGGGGGGAGCGAAAAACTGTTTTTT.

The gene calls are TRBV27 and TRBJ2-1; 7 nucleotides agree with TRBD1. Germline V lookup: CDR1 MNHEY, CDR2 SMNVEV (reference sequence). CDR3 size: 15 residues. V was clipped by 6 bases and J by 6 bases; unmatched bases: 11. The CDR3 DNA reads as TGTGCCAGCAGCGTGCAGGGGGTAAGATCCAATGAGCAGTTCTTC. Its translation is CASSVQGVRSNEQFF.

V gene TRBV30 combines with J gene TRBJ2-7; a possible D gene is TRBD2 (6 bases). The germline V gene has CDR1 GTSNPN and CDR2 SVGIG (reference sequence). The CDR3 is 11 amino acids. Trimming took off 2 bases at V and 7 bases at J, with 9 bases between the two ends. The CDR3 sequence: CAWSSGGEQYF. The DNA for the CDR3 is TGTGCCTGGAGTTCCGGGGGAGAGCAGTACTTC.

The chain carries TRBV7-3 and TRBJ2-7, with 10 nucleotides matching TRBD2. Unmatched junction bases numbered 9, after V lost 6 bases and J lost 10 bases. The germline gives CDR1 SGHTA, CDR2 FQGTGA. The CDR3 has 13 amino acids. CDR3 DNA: TGTGCCAGCAGGTCTAGCGGGGGTCCTTATCAGTACTTC. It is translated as CASRSSGGPYQYF.

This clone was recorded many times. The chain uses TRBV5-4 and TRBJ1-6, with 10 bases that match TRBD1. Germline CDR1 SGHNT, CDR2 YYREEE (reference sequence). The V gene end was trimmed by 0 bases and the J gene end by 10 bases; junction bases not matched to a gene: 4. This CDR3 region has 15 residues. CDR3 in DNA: TGTGCCAGCAGCTTGGAGACAGGGGGCAAGTCACCCCTCCACTTT. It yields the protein CASSLETGGKSPLHF. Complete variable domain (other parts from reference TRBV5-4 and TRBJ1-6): ETGVTQSPTHLIKTRGQQVTLRCSSQSGHNTVSWYQQALGQGPQFIFQYYREEENGRGNFPPRFSGLQFPNYSSELNVNALELDDSALYLCASSLETGGKSPLHFGNGTRLTVT.

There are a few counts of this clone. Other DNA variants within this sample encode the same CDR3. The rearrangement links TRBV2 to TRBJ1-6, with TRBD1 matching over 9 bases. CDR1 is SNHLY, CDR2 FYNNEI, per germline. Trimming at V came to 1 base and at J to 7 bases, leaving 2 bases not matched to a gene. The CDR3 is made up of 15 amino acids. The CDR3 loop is CASSEGGQGNSPLHF. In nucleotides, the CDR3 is TGTGCCAGCAGTGAAGGAGGACAGGGGAATTCACCCCTCCACTTT.

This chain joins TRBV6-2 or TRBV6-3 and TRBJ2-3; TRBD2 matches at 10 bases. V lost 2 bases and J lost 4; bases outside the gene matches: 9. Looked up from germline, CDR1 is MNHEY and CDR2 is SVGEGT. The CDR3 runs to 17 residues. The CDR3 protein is CASSYLTYGTSADTQYF. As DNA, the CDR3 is TGTGCCAGCAGTTACCTCACCTACGGGACTAGCGCAGATACGCAGTATTTT.

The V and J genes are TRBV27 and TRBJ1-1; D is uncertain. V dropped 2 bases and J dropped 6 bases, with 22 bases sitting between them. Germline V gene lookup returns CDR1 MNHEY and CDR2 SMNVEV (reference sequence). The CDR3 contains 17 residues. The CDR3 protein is CASSLNVLRGPIAEAFF. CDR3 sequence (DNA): TGTGCCAGCAGTTTAAACGTTCTAAGAGGCCCAATCGCTGAAGCTTTCTTT.

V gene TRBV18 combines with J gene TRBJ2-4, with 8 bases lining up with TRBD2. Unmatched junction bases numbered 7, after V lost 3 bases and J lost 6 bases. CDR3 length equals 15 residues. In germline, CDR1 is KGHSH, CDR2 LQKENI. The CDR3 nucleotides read TGTGCCAGCTCACCGGGCGCCGGGGGGGGAAACATTCAGTACTTC. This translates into CASSPGAGGGNIQYF.

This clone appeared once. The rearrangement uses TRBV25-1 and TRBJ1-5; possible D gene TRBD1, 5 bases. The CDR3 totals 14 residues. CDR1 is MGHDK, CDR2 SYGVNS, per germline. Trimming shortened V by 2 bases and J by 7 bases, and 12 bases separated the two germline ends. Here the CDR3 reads CASSEDGGEQPQHF. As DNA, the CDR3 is TGTGCCAGCAGTGAAGACGGGGGGGAACAGCCCCAGCATTTT.

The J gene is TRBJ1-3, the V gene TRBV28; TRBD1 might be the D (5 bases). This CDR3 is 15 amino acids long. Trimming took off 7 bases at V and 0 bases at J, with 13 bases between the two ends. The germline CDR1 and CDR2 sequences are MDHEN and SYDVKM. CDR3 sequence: CASIQAGVSGNTIYF. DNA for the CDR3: TGTGCCAGCATCCAAGCGGGGGTCTCTGGAAACACCATATATTTT. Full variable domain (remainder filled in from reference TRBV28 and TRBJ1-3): DVKVTQSSRYLVKRTGEKVFLECVQDMDHENMFWYRQDPGLGLRLIYFSYDVKMKEKGDIPEGYSVSREKKERFSLILESASTNQTSMYLCASIQAGVSGNTIYFGEGSWLTVV.

CDR3 sequence (DNA): TGCGCCAGCAGCCACCCGACCACCGGGACAGTTTACAATGAGCAGTTCTTC. Its translation is CASSHPTTGTVYNEQFF. This rearrangement joins TRBV5-1 to TRBJ2-1; TRBD1 matches at 7 bases. Germline V lookup: CDR1 SGHRS, CDR2 YFSETQ. This CDR3 region has 17 residues. Losses at the gene ends were 4 bases for V and 4 bases for J; bases not matched to a gene: 14.

The CDR3 is CASSQSPRRLDLETQYF. The CDR3 coding sequence is TGCGCCAGCAGCCAATCCCCGCGGCGGCTAGACCTGGAGACCCAGTACTTC. V usage is TRBV4-1 and J usage is TRBJ2-5; D gene ambiguous. Germline values: CDR1 MGHRA, CDR2 YSYEKL. The V and J ends lost 2 bases and 5 bases respectively, with 21 bases between them. The length of the CDR3 is 17 residues.

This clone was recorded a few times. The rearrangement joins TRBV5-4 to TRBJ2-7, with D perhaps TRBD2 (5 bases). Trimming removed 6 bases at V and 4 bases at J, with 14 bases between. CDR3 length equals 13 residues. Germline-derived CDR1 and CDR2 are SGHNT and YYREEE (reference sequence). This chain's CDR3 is CASTPSGGYEQYF. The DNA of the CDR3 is TGTGCCAGCACCCCGAGCGGCGGTTACGAGCAGTACTTC.

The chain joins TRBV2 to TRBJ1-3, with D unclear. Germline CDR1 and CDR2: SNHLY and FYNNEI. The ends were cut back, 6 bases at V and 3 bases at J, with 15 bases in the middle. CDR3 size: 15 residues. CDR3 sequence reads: CASRPQVPGGNTIYF. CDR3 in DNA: TGTGCCAGCAGGCCGCAGGTACCAGGTGGAAACACCATATATTTT.

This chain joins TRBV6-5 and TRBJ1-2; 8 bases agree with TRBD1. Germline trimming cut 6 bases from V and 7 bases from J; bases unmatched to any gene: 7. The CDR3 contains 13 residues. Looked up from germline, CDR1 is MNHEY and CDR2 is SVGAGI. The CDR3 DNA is TGTGCCAGCAGGTTCCGGACAGGGCCTGGCTACACCTTC. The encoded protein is CASRFRTGPGYTF.

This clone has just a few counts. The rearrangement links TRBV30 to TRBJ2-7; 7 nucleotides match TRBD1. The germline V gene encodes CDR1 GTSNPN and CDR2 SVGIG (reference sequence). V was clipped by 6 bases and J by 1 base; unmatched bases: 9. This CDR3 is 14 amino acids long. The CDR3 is CACLRQGTSYEQYF. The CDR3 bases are TGTGCCTGCCTCCGACAGGGAACGTCCTACGAGCAGTACTTC.

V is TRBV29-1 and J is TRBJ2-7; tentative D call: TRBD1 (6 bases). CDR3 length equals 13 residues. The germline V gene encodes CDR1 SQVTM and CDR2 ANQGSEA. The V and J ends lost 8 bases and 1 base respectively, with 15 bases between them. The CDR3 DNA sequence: TGCAGCATTCGAAGGACAGAATCCTACGAGCAGTACTTC. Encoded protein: CSIRRTESYEQYF.

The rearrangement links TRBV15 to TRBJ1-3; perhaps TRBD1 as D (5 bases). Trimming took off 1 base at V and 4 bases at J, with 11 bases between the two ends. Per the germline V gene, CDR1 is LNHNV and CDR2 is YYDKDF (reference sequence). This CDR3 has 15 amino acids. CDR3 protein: CATSRVGRAGNTIYF. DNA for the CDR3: TGTGCCACCAGCAGAGTCGGCAGGGCCGGAAACACCATATATTTT.

For the CDR3, the DNA is TGTGCCAGCTCACAAAACCGACAAGAGAGACAGGGTACCGGGGAGCTGTTTTTT. Translating gives CASSQNRQERQGTGELFF. V usage is TRBV18 and J usage is TRBJ2-2; TRBD1 agrees at 7 bases. The germline CDR1 and CDR2 sequences are KGHSH and LQKENI. The V and J ends lost 4 bases and 5 bases, in that order; junction bases with no gene match: 16. CDR3 size: 18 residues. Using reference TRBV18 and TRBJ2-2 for the parts outside the CDR3, the full variable domain is NAGVMQNPRHLVRRRGQEARLRCSPMKGHSHVYWYRQLPEEGLKFMVYLQKENIIDESGMPKERFSAEFPKEGPSILRIQQVVRGDSAAYFCASSQNRQERQGTGELFFGEGSRLTVL.